The T cell receptor beta chain described here comes from a study of blood T cell repertoires in COVID-19. V lost 5 bases and J lost 9; bases outside the gene matches: 14. Germline CDR1 is GTSNPN and CDR2 is SVGIG (reference sequence). This CDR3 comprises 15 residues. Data came from immunoSEQ multiplex PCR; TCRdb stores just in-frame clones and leaves some out. The table includes roughly 290,000 clones, nearly 90% detected once. Specimen: PBMCs or T cells enriched from blood (not recorded which). The rearrangement joins TRBV30 to TRBJ2-1; 9 nucleotides line up with TRBD2. The source of this sequence is a woman aged 18-30 years with acute COVID-19. CDR3: CAWSFLAGGLGEQFF. CDR3 bases: TGTGCCTGGTCCTTTTTGGCGGGAGGGCTGGGTGAGCAGTTCTTC.